The TCR beta chain under discussion was sequenced for a study of blood T cells in healthy people across ages. The second PCR ran about 6 to 11 cycles with a sample-barcoded 5' primer and J-beta primers. A template-switch adaptor that had 12 random nucleotides put a tag on each cDNA molecule. TCRdb re-analysed the 5' RACE reads in MiXCR, keeping a single row per CDR3 protein. Of more than 650,000 distinct CDR3 sequences in the sample, approximately 21% were seen once. There are a few counts of this clonotype. The TCR originated in a man aged 70 or older in good health. The sequenced sample was blood.

The CDR3 loop is CASPSDRGPDTQYF. The CDR3 DNA sequence: TGTGCCAGCCCATCCGACAGGGGCCCAGATACGCAGTATTTT. The rearrangement uses TRBV18 and TRBJ2-3; 8 bases agree with TRBD1. The ends lost 8 bases at V and 4 bases at J; junction bases unmatched: 8. The CDR3 contains 14 residues. Germline V lookup: CDR1 KGHSH, CDR2 LQKENI. Supplemented by reference TRBV18 and TRBJ2-3, the full variable domain reads NAGVMQNPRHLVRRRGQEARLRCSPMKGHSHVYWYRQLPEEGLKFMVYLQKENIIDESGMPKERFSAEFPKEGPSILRIQQVVRGDSAAYFCASPSDRGPDTQYFGPGTRLTVL.